This T cell receptor beta chain was sequenced during a study of control samples from healthy donors and cancer patients. Assay used: immunoSEQ multiplex PCR; TCRdb lists only in-frame clones, some missing. The sample lists 65,000 to 90,000 clones; 89% were seen once. The CDR3 covers 16 residues. In germline, CDR1 is SGHVS, CDR2 FNYEAQ. The V end lost 1 base, the J end lost 6 bases, and 16 bases lay between the germline ends. Sequenced: PBMCs. The chain employs TRBV7-6 and TRBJ2-1, with D maybe TRBD1 (6 bases). The TCR originated in a woman aged 45-59 years with colorectal cancer. CDR3 in DNA: TGTGCCAGCAGCTTAGTTTGGTCAGGGGATAGCAATGAGCAGTTCTTC. This translates into CASSLVWSGDSNEQFF.